This record covers a single T cell receptor beta chain. Its antigen is currently unknown. The data belong to a study of cytomegalovirus exposure and HLA in healthy donors. V gave up 5 bases and J gave up 4 bases; unmatched junction bases: 4. Germline V gene sequence: CDR1 LNHDA, CDR2 SQIVND (reference sequence). There are 15 residues in the CDR3. In the PCR, 60 Vbeta and 13 Jbeta primers were used. Sequencing was performed with immunoSEQ multiplex PCR; in TCRdb, only in-frame clones are kept and a portion is missing. The data contain a few hundred thousand clones, around 90% of them singletons. Overall study results and limits: A few of the chains that were CMV-associated were confirmed in vitro to be specific for CMV antigens.

This chain uses TRBV19 with TRBJ2-1; TRBD2 agrees at 11 bases. The material sequenced was PBMCs. This sequence originates from a girl aged 2 to 9 in good health and CMV-seronegative. The DNA of the CDR3 is TGTGCCAGTAGTTTAGTAGCGGGAGGGTACAATGAGCAGTTCTTC. This codes for CASSLVAGGYNEQFF.